This T cell receptor beta chain was observed in a study of molecular identifiers for immune sequencing clone quantification. Across the study: Replicate experiments took RNA from about 21,000 or 97,000 naive CD8 cells, divided it five ways and sequenced four. Study-wide results and limits: Barcodes shared by identical TCR molecules could lead to underestimated sizes of highly expanded clones.

TCRdb re-called the PCR reads with MiXCR, one entry per CDR3 protein. The sample shows approximately 20,000 distinct CDR3 sequences, 20% to 25% of them seen only once. In this sample, this clonotype turned up many times. What it binds is not known. From germline, CDR1 is MGHRA and CDR2 YSYEKL. The ends were cut back, 0 bases at V and 4 bases at J, with 12 bases in the middle. The length of the CDR3 is 15 residues. This TCR derives from a human donor in good health. Some libraries in this study had Jurkat cell RNA spiked in. Material for sequencing was naive CD8+ T cells from blood, with Jurkat cell RNA spiked in. Subset meaning: FACS-sorted CD8+CD4-CCR7+CD45RA+ naive T cells. This sequence joins TRBV4-1 and TRBJ1-1, with D possibly being TRBD1 (5 bases). CDR3 sequence: CASSQDRPGGTEAFF. CDR3 coding DNA: TGCGCCAGCAGCCAAGACCGCCCCGGGGGCACTGAAGCTTTCTTT.